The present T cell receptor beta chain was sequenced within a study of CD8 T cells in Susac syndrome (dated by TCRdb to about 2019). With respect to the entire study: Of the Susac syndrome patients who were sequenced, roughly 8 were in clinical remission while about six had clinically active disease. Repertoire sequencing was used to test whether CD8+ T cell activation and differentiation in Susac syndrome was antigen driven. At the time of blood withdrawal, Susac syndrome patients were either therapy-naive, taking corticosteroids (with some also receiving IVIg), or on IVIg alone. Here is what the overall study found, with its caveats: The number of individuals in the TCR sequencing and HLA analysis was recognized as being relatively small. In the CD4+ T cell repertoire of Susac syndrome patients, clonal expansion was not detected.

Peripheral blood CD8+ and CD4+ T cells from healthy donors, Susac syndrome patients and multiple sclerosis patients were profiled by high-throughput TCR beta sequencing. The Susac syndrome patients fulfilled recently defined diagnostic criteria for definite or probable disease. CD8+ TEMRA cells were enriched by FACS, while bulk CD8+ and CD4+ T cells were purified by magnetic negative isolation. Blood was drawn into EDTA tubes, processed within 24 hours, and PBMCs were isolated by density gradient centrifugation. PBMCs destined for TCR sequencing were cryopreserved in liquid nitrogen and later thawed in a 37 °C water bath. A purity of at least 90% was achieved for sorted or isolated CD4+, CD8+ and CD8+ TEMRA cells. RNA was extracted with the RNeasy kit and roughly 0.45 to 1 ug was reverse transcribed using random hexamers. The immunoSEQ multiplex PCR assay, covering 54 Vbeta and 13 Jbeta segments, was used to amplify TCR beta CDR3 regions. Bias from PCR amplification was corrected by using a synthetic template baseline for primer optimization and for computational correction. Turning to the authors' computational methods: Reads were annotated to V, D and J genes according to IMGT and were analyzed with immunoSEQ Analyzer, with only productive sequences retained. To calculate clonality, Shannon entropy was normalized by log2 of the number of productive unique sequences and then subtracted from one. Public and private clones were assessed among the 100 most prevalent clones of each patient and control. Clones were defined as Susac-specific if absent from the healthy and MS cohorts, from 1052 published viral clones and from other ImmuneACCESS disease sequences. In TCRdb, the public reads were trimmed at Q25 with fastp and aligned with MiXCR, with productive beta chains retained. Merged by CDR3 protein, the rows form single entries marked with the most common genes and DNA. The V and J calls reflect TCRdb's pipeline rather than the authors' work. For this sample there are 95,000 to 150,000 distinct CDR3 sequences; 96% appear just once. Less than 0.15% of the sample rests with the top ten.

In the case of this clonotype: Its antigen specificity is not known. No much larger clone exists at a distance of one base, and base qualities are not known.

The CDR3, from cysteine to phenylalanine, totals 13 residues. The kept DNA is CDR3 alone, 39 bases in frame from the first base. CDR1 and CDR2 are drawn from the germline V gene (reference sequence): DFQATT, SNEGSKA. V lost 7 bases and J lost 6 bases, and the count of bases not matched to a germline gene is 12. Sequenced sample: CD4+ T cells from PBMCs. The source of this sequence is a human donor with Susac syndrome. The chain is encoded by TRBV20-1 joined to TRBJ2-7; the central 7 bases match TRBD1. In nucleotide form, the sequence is TGCAGTGTCCACAGGGGAGAGACAGGCGAGCAGTACTTC. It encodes CSVHRGETGEQYF.